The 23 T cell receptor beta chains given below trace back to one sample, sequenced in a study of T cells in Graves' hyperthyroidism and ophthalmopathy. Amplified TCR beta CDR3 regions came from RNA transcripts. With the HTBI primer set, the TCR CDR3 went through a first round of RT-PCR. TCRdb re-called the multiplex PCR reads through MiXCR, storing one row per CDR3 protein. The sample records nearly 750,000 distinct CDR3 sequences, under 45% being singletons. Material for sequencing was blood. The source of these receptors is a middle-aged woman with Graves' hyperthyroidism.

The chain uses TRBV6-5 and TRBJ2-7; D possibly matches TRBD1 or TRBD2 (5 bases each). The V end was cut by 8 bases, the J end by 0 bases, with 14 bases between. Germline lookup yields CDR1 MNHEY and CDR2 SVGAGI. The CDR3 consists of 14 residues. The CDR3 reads CASHTGAASYEQYF. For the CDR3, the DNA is TGTGCCAGCCACACCGGGGCAGCCTCCTACGAGCAGTACTTC.

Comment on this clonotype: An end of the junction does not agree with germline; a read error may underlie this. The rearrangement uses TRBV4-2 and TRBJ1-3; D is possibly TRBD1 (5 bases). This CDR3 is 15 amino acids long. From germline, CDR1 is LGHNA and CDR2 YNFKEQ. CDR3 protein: CASSQELGGRYTVYF. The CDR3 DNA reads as TGTGCCAGCAGCCAAGAACTCGGGGGACGTTACACCGTATATTTT.

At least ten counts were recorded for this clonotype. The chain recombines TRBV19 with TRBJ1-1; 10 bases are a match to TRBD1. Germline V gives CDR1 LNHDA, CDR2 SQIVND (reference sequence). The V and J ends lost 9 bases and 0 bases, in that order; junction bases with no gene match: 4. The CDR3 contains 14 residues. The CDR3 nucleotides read TGTGCCAGCCTGACAGGGGGCCTGAACACTGAAGCTTTCTTT. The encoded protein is CASLTGGLNTEAFF.

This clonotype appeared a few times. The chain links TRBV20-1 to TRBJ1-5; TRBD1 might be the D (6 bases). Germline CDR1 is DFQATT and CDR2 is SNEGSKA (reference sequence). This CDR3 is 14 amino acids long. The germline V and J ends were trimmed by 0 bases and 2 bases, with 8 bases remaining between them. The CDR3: CSARERGGNQPQHF. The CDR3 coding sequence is TGCAGTGCTAGAGAGAGGGGGGGCAATCAGCCCCAGCATTTT.

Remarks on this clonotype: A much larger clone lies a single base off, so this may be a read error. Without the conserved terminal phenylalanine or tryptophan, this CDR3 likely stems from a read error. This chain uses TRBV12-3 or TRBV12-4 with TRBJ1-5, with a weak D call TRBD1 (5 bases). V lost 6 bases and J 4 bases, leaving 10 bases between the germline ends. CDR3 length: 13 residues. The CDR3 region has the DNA TGTGCCAGCAGAGCCGCAGGGAATCAGCCCCAGCATCTT. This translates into CASRAAGNQPQHL.

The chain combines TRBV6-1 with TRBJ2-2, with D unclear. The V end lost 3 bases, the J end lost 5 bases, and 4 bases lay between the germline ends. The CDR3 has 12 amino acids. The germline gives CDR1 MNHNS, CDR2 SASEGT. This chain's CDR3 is CASSEETGELFF. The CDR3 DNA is TGTGCCAGCAGTGAGGAGACCGGGGAGCTGTTTTTT.

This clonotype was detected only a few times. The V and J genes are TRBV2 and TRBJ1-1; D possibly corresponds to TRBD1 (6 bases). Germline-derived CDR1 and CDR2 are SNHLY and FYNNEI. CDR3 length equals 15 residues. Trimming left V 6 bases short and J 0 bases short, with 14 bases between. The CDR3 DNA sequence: TGTGCCAGCAGCAATCCCGACAGGCTGAACACTGAAGCTTTCTTT. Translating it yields CASSNPDRLNTEAFF.

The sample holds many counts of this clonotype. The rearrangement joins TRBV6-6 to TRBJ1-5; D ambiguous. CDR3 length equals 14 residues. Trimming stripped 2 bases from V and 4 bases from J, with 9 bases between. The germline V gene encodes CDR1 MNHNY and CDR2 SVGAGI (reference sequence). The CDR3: CASSYLTGNQPQHF. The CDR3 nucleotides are TGTGCCAGCAGTTACCTGACGGGAAATCAGCCCCAGCATTTT.

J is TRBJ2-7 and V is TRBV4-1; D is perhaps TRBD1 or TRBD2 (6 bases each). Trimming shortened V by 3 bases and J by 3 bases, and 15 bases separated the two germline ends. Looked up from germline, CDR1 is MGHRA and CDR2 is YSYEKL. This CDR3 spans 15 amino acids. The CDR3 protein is CASSHLRGPNYEQYF. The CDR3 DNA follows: TGCGCCAGCAGCCACCTCCGGGGGCCTAACTACGAGCAGTACTTC.

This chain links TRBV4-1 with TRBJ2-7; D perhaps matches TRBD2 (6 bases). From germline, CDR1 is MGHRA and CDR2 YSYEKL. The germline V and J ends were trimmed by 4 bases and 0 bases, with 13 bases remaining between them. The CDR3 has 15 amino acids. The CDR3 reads CASSPTASASYEQYF. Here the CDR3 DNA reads TGCGCCAGCAGCCCGACAGCTAGCGCCTCCTACGAGCAGTACTTC.

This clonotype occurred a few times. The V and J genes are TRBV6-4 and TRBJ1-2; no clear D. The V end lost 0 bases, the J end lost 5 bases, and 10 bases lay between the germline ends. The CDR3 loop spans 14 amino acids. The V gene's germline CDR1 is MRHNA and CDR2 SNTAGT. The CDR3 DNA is TGTGCCAGCAGTGACTCGAGTTTGGGGTATGGCTACACCTTC. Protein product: CASSDSSLGYGYTF.

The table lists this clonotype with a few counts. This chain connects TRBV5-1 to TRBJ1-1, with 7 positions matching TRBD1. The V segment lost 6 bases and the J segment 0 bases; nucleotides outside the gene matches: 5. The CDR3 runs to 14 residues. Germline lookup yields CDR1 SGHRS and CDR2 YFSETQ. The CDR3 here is CASKPGGLNTEAFF. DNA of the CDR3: TGCGCCAGCAAGCCAGGGGGTCTGAACACTGAAGCTTTCTTT.

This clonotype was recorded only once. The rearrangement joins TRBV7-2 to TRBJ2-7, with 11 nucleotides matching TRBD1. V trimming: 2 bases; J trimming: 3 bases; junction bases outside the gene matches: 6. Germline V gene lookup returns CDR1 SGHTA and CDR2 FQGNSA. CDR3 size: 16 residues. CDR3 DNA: TGTGCCAGCAGCTTATCGGGGGGACAGGGGGGCTACGAGCAGTACTTC. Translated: CASSLSGGQGGYEQYF.

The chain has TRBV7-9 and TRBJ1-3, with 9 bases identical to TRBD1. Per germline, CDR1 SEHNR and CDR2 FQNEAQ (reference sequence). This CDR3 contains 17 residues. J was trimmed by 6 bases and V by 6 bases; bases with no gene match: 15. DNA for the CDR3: TGTGCCAGCAGTCCCCCACCGGGACAGGGCGGTAAAAACACCATATATTTT. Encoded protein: CASSPPPGQGGKNTIYF.

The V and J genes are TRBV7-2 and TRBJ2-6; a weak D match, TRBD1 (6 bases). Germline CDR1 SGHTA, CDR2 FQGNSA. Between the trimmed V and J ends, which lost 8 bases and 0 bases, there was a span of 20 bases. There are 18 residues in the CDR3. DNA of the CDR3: TGTGCCAGCGGCCTTACCGGGACACCTAGCTCTGGGGCCAACGTCCTGACTTTC. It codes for CASGLTGTPSSGANVLTF.

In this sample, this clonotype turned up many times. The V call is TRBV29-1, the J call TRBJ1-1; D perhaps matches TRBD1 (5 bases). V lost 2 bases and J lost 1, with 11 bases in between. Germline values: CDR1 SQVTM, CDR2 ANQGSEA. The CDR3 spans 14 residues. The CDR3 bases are TGCAGCGTTGAAAGTCCCAGGGCGAACACTGAAGCTTTCTTT. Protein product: CSVESPRANTEAFF.

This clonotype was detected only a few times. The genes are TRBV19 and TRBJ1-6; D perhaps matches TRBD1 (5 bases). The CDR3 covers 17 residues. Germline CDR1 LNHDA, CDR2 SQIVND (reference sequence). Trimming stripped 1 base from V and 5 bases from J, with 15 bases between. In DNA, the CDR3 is TGTGCCAGTAGTATAGGAGGGGCCGCCATCAATAATTCACCCCTCCACTTT. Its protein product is CASSIGGAAINNSPLHF.

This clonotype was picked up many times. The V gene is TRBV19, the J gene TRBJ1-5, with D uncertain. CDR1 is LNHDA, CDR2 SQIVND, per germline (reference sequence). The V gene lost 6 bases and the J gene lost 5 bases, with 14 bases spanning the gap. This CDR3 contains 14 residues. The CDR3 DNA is TGTGCCAGTAGCTGGCGGGCGGTTGATCAGCCCCAGCATTTT. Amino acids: CASSWRAVDQPQHF.

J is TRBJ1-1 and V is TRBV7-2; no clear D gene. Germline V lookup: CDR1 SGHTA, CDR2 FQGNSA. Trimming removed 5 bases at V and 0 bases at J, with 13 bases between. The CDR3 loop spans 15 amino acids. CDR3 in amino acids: CASSPNRVMNTEAFF. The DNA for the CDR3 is TGTGCCAGCAGCCCTAACCGGGTCATGAACACTGAAGCTTTCTTT.

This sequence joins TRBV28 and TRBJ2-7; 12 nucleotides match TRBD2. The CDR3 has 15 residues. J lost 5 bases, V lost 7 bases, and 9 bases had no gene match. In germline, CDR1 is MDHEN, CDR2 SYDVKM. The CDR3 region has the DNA TGTGCCAGCATGACTTGGACTAGCGGGATAAACGAGCAGTACTTC. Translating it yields CASMTWTSGINEQYF.

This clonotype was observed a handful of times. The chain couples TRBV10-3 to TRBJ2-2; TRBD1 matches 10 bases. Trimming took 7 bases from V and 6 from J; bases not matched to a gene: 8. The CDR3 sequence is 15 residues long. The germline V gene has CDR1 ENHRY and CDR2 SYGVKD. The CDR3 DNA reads TGTGCCATCACGCGGGGGGACAGGGGATCCGGGGAGCTGTTTTTT. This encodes CAITRGDRGSGELFF.

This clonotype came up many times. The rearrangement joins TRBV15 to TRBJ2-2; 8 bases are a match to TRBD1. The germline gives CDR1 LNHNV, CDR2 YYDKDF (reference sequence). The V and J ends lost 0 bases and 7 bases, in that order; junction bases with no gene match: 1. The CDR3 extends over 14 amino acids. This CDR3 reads CATSRETGVGELFF. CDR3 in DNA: TGTGCCACCAGCAGAGAGACAGGGGTCGGGGAGCTGTTTTTT.

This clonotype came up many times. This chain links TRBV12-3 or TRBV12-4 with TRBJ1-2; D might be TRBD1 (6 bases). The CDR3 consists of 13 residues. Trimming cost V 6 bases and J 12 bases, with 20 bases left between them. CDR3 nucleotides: TGTGCCAGCAGAGGGGGTAAGGGGCCGTGGGACACCTTC. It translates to CASRGGKGPWDTF.